This T cell receptor beta chain was captured in a study of blood T cell repertoires in COVID-19. Whole-study context: The United States, Italy and Spain were the sources of the acute and convalescent COVID-19 samples.

Profiling relied on immunoSEQ multiplex PCR, and the TCRdb table lists in-frame clones only, not all of them. The table records around 200,000 clones, around four fifths of them present only once. CDR1 and CDR2 (germline): MDHEN, SYDVKM. This CDR3 comprises 13 residues. Trimming left V 5 bases short and J 2 bases short, with 7 bases between. The specimen was peripheral blood. The receptor was derived from a middle-aged woman with active or convalescent COVID-19. V gene TRBV28 combines with J gene TRBJ1-3; D is uncertain. The CDR3 nucleotides read TGTGCCAGCAGTCCACCGGCTGGAAACACCATATATTTT. It is translated as CASSPPAGNTIYF.